Below, 30 T cell receptor beta chains from the same sample are listed, as sequenced in a study of blood T cell repertoires in COVID-19. Measured with immunoSEQ multiplex PCR; TCRdb has only the in-frame clones, and not every one. The sample records around 440,000 clones, approximately 89% being singletons. Source material: peripheral blood. The origin of the receptors is a woman between 50 and 59 years old with COVID-19, enrolled during active disease.

This clone was seen a few times. The chain is built from TRBV18 and TRBJ1-4; 8 bases agree with TRBD1. The germline V gene has CDR1 KGHSH and CDR2 LQKENI. Trimming took 4 bases from V and 3 from J; bases not matched to a gene: 7. The CDR3 spans 16 residues. The CDR3 spells CASSLLQTGANEKLFF. CDR3 DNA sequence: TGTGCCAGCTCACTTCTTCAGACAGGGGCTAATGAAAAACTGTTTTTT.

This clone has more than one count but fewer than ten. The chain couples TRBV19 to TRBJ1-2; D not resolved. The V end was cut by 4 bases, the J end by 4 bases, with 10 bases between. The CDR3 is 13 residues long. Germline CDR1 reads LNHDA; CDR2 reads SQIVND (reference sequence). The chain's CDR3 is CASSNGDAYGYTF. The CDR3 DNA reads as TGTGCCAGTAGTAACGGGGATGCCTATGGCTACACCTTC.

Of note for this clone: Different DNA sequences within this sample yield the same CDR3. V and J are TRBV19 and TRBJ2-1; 9 nucleotides line up with TRBD2. Germline V lookup: CDR1 LNHDA, CDR2 SQIVND (reference sequence). Trimming cost V 1 base and J 9 bases; bases outside gene matches: 4. This CDR3 comprises 14 residues. The CDR3 DNA is TGTGCCAGTAGTATAGGCGGGGGGGCCGGTGAGCAGTTCTTC. It codes for CASSIGGGAGEQFF.

This sequence joins TRBV5-1 and TRBJ2-7; maybe TRBD2 (5 bases). Trimming shortened V by 0 bases and J by 7 bases, and 20 bases separated the two germline ends. The CDR3 totals 16 residues. Germline V gene data show CDR1 as SGHRS and CDR2 as YFSETQ. CDR3 protein: CASSLVTTIGEGEQYF. CDR3 sequence (DNA): TGCGCCAGCAGCTTGGTTACTACAATCGGGGAAGGGGAGCAGTACTTC.

This chain uses TRBV19 with TRBJ1-5; D gene ambiguous. Trimming took 3 bases from V and 0 from J, leaving 12 bases between them. Germline V gene lookup returns CDR1 LNHDA and CDR2 SQIVND (reference sequence). The CDR3 totals 16 residues. This CDR3 is CASSMEGRPSNQPQHF. CDR3 nucleotides: TGTGCCAGTAGTATGGAGGGCAGACCTAGCAATCAGCCCCAGCATTTT. Full variable domain (remainder filled in from reference TRBV19 and TRBJ1-5): DGGITQSPKYLFRKEGQNVTLSCEQNLNHDAMYWYRQDPGQGLRLIYYSQIVNDFQKGDIAEGYSVSREKKESFPLTVTSAQKNPTAFYLCASSMEGRPSNQPQHFGDGTRLSIL.

The rearrangement links TRBV6-5 to TRBJ2-7, with 7 bases aligning to TRBD1. Germline loops: CDR1 MNHEY, CDR2 SVGAGI. The ends lost 6 bases at V and 2 bases at J; junction bases unmatched: 4. The CDR3 contains 13 residues. CDR3 coding DNA: TGTGCCAGCAGACGGACAGGCGCCTACGAGCAGTACTTC. This gives the protein CASRRTGAYEQYF.

The chain uses TRBV7-2 and TRBJ1-1, with 10 bases identical to TRBD1. V shed 8 bases and J 8 bases; nucleotides not matched to a gene: 17. The germline V gene encodes CDR1 SGHTA and CDR2 FQGNSA. The CDR3 has 16 residues. This CDR3 reads CASVDRDRGGMEEAFF. In DNA form, the CDR3 reads TGTGCCAGCGTCGACCGGGACAGGGGCGGGATGGAGGAAGCTTTCTTT.

This chain links TRBV4-1 with TRBJ2-3, with 11 bases lining up with TRBD1. The CDR3 runs to 15 residues. Germline V gene lookup returns CDR1 MGHRA and CDR2 YSYEKL. The J segment lost 6 bases and the V segment lost 1 base, leaving 3 bases of the junction unmatched. For the CDR3, the DNA is TGCGCCAGCAGCCAAGCGGACAGGGGGCTGGATACGCAGTATTTT. It translates to CASSQADRGLDTQYF.

There are a few counts of this clone. The chain employs TRBV23-1 and TRBJ1-3, with 9 bases identical to TRBD1. TRBV23-1 is filed as an ORF, its function uncertain. This CDR3 is built from 18 residues. Unmatched junction bases numbered 10, after V lost 0 bases and J lost 4 bases. In nucleotides, the CDR3 is TGCGCCAGCAGTCAATCGTCAAAGGGGGACAGGGCCGGAAACACCATATATTTT. Its translation: CASSQSSKGDRAGNTIYF.

The chain has TRBV10-3 and TRBJ2-3, with TRBD2 as a possible D gene (7 bases). The CDR3 extends over 16 amino acids. The V end was cut by 8 bases, the J end by 4 bases, with 22 bases between. Germline CDR1 ENHRY, CDR2 SYGVKD. CDR3 in DNA: TGTGCCATCGGGGGGGCGTTTCTAGCCGGGGCAGATACGCAGTATTTT. It specifies CAIGGAFLAGADTQYF.

The count of this clone is one. V usage is TRBV9 and J usage is TRBJ1-4; 9 bases are shared with TRBD1. J was trimmed by 3 bases and V by 3 bases; bases with no gene match: 3. Germline values: CDR1 SGDLS, CDR2 YYNGEE. The CDR3 is 15 amino acids. This chain's CDR3 is CASSAGQGSNEKLFF. The CDR3 nucleotides read TGTGCCAGCAGCGCGGGACAGGGCTCTAATGAAAAACTGTTTTTT.

This chain uses TRBV7-3 with TRBJ2-2; D perhaps matches TRBD1 (6 bases). Trimming removed 2 bases at V and 4 bases at J, with 17 bases between. CDR3 length equals 17 residues. From germline, CDR1 is SGHTA and CDR2 FQGTGA. The CDR3 coding sequence is TGTGCCAGCAGCTTACAAGGGGCAGGGGCCCCCACCGGGGAGCTGTTTTTT. Encoded protein: CASSLQGAGAPTGELFF.

The chain recombines TRBV28 with TRBJ1-3, with TRBD1 identical over 8 bases. V shed 5 bases and J 3 bases; nucleotides not matched to a gene: 3. This CDR3 spans 14 amino acids. CDR1 and CDR2 from the germline V gene are MDHEN and SYDVKM. The DNA of the CDR3 is TGTGCCAGCAGTACAGGGGGTTTTGGAAACACCATATATTTT. This codes for CASSTGGFGNTIYF.

The sample holds a few counts of this clone. The rearrangement joins TRBV2 to TRBJ1-2, with D hard to call. Per the germline V gene, CDR1 is SNHLY and CDR2 is FYNNEI. This CDR3 spans 14 amino acids. The V gene lost 3 bases and the J gene lost 6 bases, with 14 bases spanning the gap. This chain's CDR3 is CASSDPGSVDGYTF. The CDR3 DNA reads TGTGCCAGCAGTGACCCCGGGTCGGTTGATGGCTACACCTTC.

The chain is built from TRBV3-1 (or the pseudogene TRBV3-2) and TRBJ2-7; 8 nucleotides line up with TRBD2. CDR3 length: 15 residues. V lost 3 bases, J lost 1 base, and 5 bases stayed unmatched. Looked up from germline, CDR1 is LGHDT and CDR2 is YNNKEL (reference sequence). The CDR3 sequence: CASSQSIAGSYEQYF. The CDR3 coding sequence is TGTGCCAGCAGCCAGTCGATAGCGGGGTCCTACGAGCAGTACTTC.

Here the CDR3 DNA reads TGTGCCAGCAGCTCCCCCACCGGGACAGGGGGCTATGGCTACACCTTC. It is translated as CASSSPTGTGGYGYTF. The V gene is TRBV7-2, the J gene TRBJ1-2, with 11 bases fitting TRBD1. The V and J ends lost 4 bases and 4 bases, in that order; junction bases with no gene match: 8. CDR1 is SGHTA and CDR2 is FQGNSA in the germline V gene. This CDR3 contains 16 residues.

The chain recombines TRBV6-4 with TRBJ2-1; D not resolved. Trimming removed 3 bases from V and 4 bases from J, with 13 bases in between. This CDR3 has 15 amino acids. Germline CDR1 reads MRHNA; CDR2 reads SNTAGT. This CDR3 is CASSDSFGGYNEQFF. The CDR3 bases are TGTGCCAGCAGTGATTCTTTCGGCGGATACAATGAGCAGTTCTTC.

The chain has TRBV27 and TRBJ2-7; D is unresolved. CDR3 length equals 13 residues. Trimming removed 2 bases from V and 1 base from J, with 6 bases in between. Germline V gene lookup returns CDR1 MNHEY and CDR2 SMNVEV (reference sequence). The CDR3 DNA sequence: TGTGCCAGCAGTTTAGTTTATTCCTACGAGCAGTACTTC. Protein: CASSLVYSYEQYF.

The chain uses TRBV4-2 and TRBJ1-5; 11 nucleotides line up with TRBD1. The trim removed 4 bases at V and 5 bases at J, leaving 13 bases unmatched. The germline V gene has CDR1 LGHNA and CDR2 YNFKEQ. CDR3 length equals 18 residues. As DNA, the CDR3 is TGTGCCAGCAGCCTAACAGTAGTACAGGGACAGGGGGATCAGCCCCAGCATTTT. Amino acid sequence: CASSLTVVQGQGDQPQHF.

The chain recombines TRBV24-1 with TRBJ2-1, with 11 bases fitting TRBD1. The ends lost 2 bases at V and 4 bases at J; junction bases unmatched: 12. Germline V lookup: CDR1 KGHDR, CDR2 SFDVKD. This CDR3 has 19 amino acids. In DNA, the CDR3 is TGTGCCACCAGTGATTACTTGGACAGGGGGCTCCCCCTGTACAATGAGCAGTTCTTC. This encodes CATSDYLDRGLPLYNEQFF.

The chain couples TRBV11-2 to TRBJ1-5; D might be TRBD1 (5 bases). Trimming took 4 bases from V and 2 from J, leaving 12 bases between them. Germline-derived CDR1 and CDR2 are SGHAT and FQNNGV. This CDR3 spans 15 amino acids. CDR3 sequence: CASSWAGGGNQPQHF. DNA of the CDR3: TGTGCCAGCAGCTGGGCGGGGGGAGGCAATCAGCCCCAGCATTTT. Supplemented by reference TRBV11-2 and TRBJ1-5, the full variable domain reads EAGVAQSPRYKIIEKRQSVAFWCNPISGHATLYWYQQILGQGPKLLIQFQNNGVVDDSQLPKDRFSAERLKGVDSTLKIQPAKLEDSAVYLCASSWAGGGNQPQHFGDGTRLSIL.

This chain joins TRBV12-3 or TRBV12-4 and TRBJ1-1; no definite D call. V was cut by 6 bases and J by 7 bases, with 9 bases left in between. The CDR3 runs 11 residues. The CDR3 sequence is CASRRGIEAFF. CDR3 nucleotides: TGTGCCAGCAGGAGAGGGATTGAAGCTTTCTTT.

V usage is TRBV28 and J usage is TRBJ1-2; possible D gene TRBD1, 6 bases. The CDR3 has 14 residues. Germline V CDR1 and CDR2: MDHEN, SYDVKM. Between the trimmed V and J ends, which lost 4 bases and 7 bases, there was a span of 16 bases. CDR3: CASSSTGSLGGYTF. As DNA, the CDR3 is TGTGCCAGCAGTTCTACAGGGTCATTGGGTGGCTACACCTTC.

The rearrangement links TRBV3-1 (or the pseudogene TRBV3-2) to TRBJ1-5; D possibly corresponds to TRBD1 (5 bases). The V gene lost 6 bases and the J gene lost 0 bases, with 15 bases spanning the gap. The CDR3 totals 16 residues. The germline gives CDR1 LGHDT, CDR2 YNNKEL (reference sequence). CDR3 loop: CASSQWGRDSNQPQHF. As DNA, the CDR3 is TGTGCCAGCAGTCAATGGGGGAGGGATAGCAATCAGCCCCAGCATTTT.

The rearrangement links TRBV5-1 to TRBJ1-2; 7 nucleotides agree with TRBD1. CDR3 size: 14 residues. CDR1 is SGHRS and CDR2 is YFSETQ in the germline V gene. V was pared by 4 bases and J by 3 bases, with 6 bases of the junction left unmatched. This CDR3 reads CASSQAGQHYGYTF. For the CDR3, the DNA is TGCGCCAGCAGCCAGGCGGGACAGCACTATGGCTACACCTTC.

This clone was recorded once. The chain couples TRBV6-2 or TRBV6-3 to TRBJ1-5, with 7 bases that match TRBD1. This CDR3 spans 17 amino acids. The trim removed 6 bases at V and 0 bases at J, leaving 11 bases unmatched. Germline loops: CDR1 MNHEY, CDR2 SVGEGT. CDR3 sequence: CASSARDSLYSNQPQHF. CDR3 sequence (DNA): TGTGCCAGCAGCGCCCGGGACAGCCTTTATAGCAATCAGCCCCAGCATTTT.

V and J are TRBV30 and TRBJ1-5, with TRBD1 identical over 12 bases. The CDR3 is made up of 14 amino acids. Losses at the gene ends were 4 bases for V and 5 bases for J; bases not matched to a gene: 3. CDR1 is GTSNPN and CDR2 is SVGIG in the germline V gene (reference sequence). The CDR3 region is CAWTGTGGDQPQHF. CDR3 DNA sequence: TGTGCCTGGACTGGGACAGGGGGCGATCAGCCCCAGCATTTT.

CDR3 DNA: TGTGCCAGCAGCTTCGGGGTTAGTAATGAAAAACTGTTTTTT. Translating it yields CASSFGVSNEKLFF. The chain carries TRBV13 and TRBJ1-4, with D hard to call. Germline V gives CDR1 PRHDT, CDR2 FYEKMQ (reference sequence). The germline V and J ends were trimmed by 3 bases and 4 bases, with 9 bases remaining between them. The CDR3 runs to 14 residues. Combining the CDR3 with reference TRBV13 and TRBJ1-4 gives the whole variable domain AAGVIQSPRHLIKEKRETATLKCYPIPRHDTVYWYQQGPGQDPQFLISFYEKMQSDKGSIPDRFSAQQFSDYHSELNMSSLELGDSALYFCASSFGVSNEKLFFGSGTQLSVL.

The V call is TRBV5-6, the J call TRBJ1-2; D gene uncertain. Germline V gene data show CDR1 as SGHDT and CDR2 as YYEEEE. Trimming shortened V by 3 bases and J by 8 bases, and 11 bases separated the two germline ends. The CDR3 spans 12 residues. The DNA for the CDR3 is TGTGCCAGCAGCTCCCGCCCGGAGGGCTACACCTTC. Its protein is CASSSRPEGYTF.

In DNA, the CDR3 is TGTGCCACCGAGGGACTAGCAGGCGAGACCCAGTACTTC. It codes for CATEGLAGETQYF. This chain links TRBV24-1 with TRBJ2-5, with TRBD2 matching over 9 bases. This CDR3 is 13 amino acids long. CDR1 is KGHDR, CDR2 SFDVKD, per germline. V was clipped by 9 bases and J by 5 bases; unmatched bases: 6.